What follows are 17 T cell receptor beta chains derived from one specimen sequenced in a study of T cells in Graves' hyperthyroidism and ophthalmopathy. The TCR beta CDR3 regions underwent amplification using RNA transcripts as the source. HTBI primers were used for first-round RT-PCR of the TCR CDR3. TCRdb fed the multiplex PCR reads into MiXCR, producing one record per CDR3 protein. The data contain more than 300,000 distinct CDR3 sequences, about 15% of them singletons. Sequenced input: blood. These receptors all come from a woman younger than 45 with Graves' hyperthyroidism.

The chain has TRBV5-5 and TRBJ2-7, with 7 bases aligning to TRBD1. V shed 4 bases and J 2 bases; nucleotides not matched to a gene: 3. The CDR3 has 13 residues. Germline V CDR1 and CDR2: SGHKS, YYEKEE (reference sequence). This chain's CDR3 is CASSQDRPYEQYF. The CDR3 nucleotides are TGTGCCAGCAGCCAGGACAGGCCCTACGAGCAGTACTTC.

This clonotype has ten or more counts. This chain uses TRBV3-1 with TRBJ2-3; TRBD2 matches 10 bases. Germline V gene sequence: CDR1 LGHDT, CDR2 YNNKEL (reference sequence). V trimming: 3 bases; J trimming: 1 base; junction bases outside the gene matches: 1. This CDR3 has 15 amino acids. CDR3 coding DNA: TGTGCCAGCAGCCACGGGACTAGCGGCACAGATACGCAGTATTTT. It specifies CASSHGTSGTDTQYF.

The V call is TRBV19, the J call TRBJ2-3; a possible D gene is TRBD2 (5 bases). V was pared by 4 bases and J by 2 bases, with 13 bases between. The germline V gene has CDR1 LNHDA and CDR2 SQIVND (reference sequence). The CDR3 runs 15 residues. The CDR3 sequence: CASSTPDSNTDTQYF. The CDR3 DNA reads as TGTGCCAGTAGTACTCCGGACTCAAACACAGATACGCAGTATTTT.

Ten or more counts support this clonotype. CDR3 loop: CAIKASGAYEQYF. CDR3 coding DNA: TGTGCCATCAAGGCTAGCGGGGCCTACGAGCAGTACTTC. V and J are TRBV10-3 and TRBJ2-7, with 9 positions matching TRBD2. Germline CDR1 ENHRY, CDR2 SYGVKD. Trimming took 7 bases from V and 2 from J; bases not matched to a gene: 3. The CDR3 runs to 13 residues.

In its sample, this clonotype was seen a few times. The chain couples TRBV3-1 to TRBJ2-7, with TRBD2 matching over 14 bases. The CDR3 consists of 15 residues. Unmatched junction bases numbered 2, after V lost 0 bases and J lost 7 bases. Germline lookup yields CDR1 LGHDT and CDR2 YNNKEL (reference sequence). The CDR3 coding sequence is TGTGCCAGCAGCCAAGAAGGACTAGCGGGAGGTGAGCAGTACTTC. Translating it yields CASSQEGLAGGEQYF.

As to this clonotype: This may be a read error: a much more frequent sequence differs by one nucleotide. The genes are TRBV20-1 and TRBJ2-3, with 10 bases identical to TRBD2. V lost 1 base to trimming and J lost 4 bases; unmatched junction nucleotides: 2. CDR1 is DFQATT and CDR2 is SNEGSKA in the germline V gene (reference sequence). This CDR3 is built from 14 residues. The DNA of the CDR3 is TGCAGTGCTAGAGGGACTAGCGGCGCAGATACGCAGTATTTT. Translation: CSARGTSGADTQYF.

This clonotype was seen many times. The V call is TRBV6-1, the J call TRBJ2-1; 16 bases are shared with TRBD2. CDR1 is MNHNS and CDR2 is SASEGT in the germline V gene. Unmatched junction bases numbered 6, after V lost 6 bases and J lost 7 bases. The CDR3 extends over 16 amino acids. The CDR3 spells CASRRGLAGGVNEQFF. The DNA of the CDR3 is TGTGCCAGCAGGAGGGGACTAGCGGGAGGGGTGAATGAGCAGTTCTTC.

Many counts were recorded for this clonotype. This sequence joins TRBV28 and TRBJ2-3; D is possibly TRBD2 (6 bases). V shed 7 bases and J shed 5 bases, with 16 bases lying between them. This CDR3 is built from 14 residues. Germline-derived CDR1 and CDR2 are MDHEN and SYDVKM. CDR3 loop: CASITGVLEDTQYF. Here the CDR3 DNA reads TGTGCCAGCATTACGGGAGTGTTGGAAGATACGCAGTATTTT.

V is TRBV18 and J is TRBJ2-5; 9 nucleotides agree with TRBD1. Germline-derived CDR1 and CDR2 are KGHSH and LQKENI. The trim removed 1 base at V and 4 bases at J, leaving 1 base unmatched. The CDR3 runs 14 residues. This CDR3 is CASSPQDRGETQYF. The CDR3 DNA reads as TGTGCCAGCTCACCACAGGACAGGGGAGAGACCCAGTACTTC.

In this sample, this clonotype turned up many times. The chain has TRBV11-2 and TRBJ2-7, with 9 bases lining up with TRBD2. The V segment lost 6 bases and the J segment 2 bases; nucleotides outside the gene matches: 8. The CDR3 loop spans 15 amino acids. Germline V CDR1 and CDR2: SGHAT, FQNNGV. The CDR3 DNA follows: TGTGCCAGCAGGGGAGGTAGCGGGAGTGCCTACGAGCAGTACTTC. It is translated as CASRGGSGSAYEQYF.

This clonotype appeared a few times. This chain links TRBV12-3 or TRBV12-4 with TRBJ2-7, with a weak D call TRBD2 (7 bases). With 7 bases removed from V and 9 bases from J, the gap between germline ends came to 25 bases. The CDR3 runs to 15 residues. The CDR3 loop reads CASKKGGRVRHGQYF. The CDR3 nucleotides are TGTGCCAGCAAGAAAGGGGGGAGGGTGAGACACGGGCAGTACTTC.

This clonotype was observed many times. The rearrangement uses TRBV11-2 and TRBJ2-4; D is undetermined. This CDR3 comprises 13 residues. Trimming took off 3 bases at V and 1 base at J, with 4 bases between the two ends. Germline CDR1 is SGHAT and CDR2 is FQNNGV. Here the CDR3 reads CASSFYAKNIQYF. The CDR3 DNA is TGTGCCAGCAGCTTTTACGCCAAAAACATTCAGTACTTC.

This clonotype was observed a few times. V gene TRBV18 combines with J gene TRBJ2-2; D gene unclear. The V gene lost 3 bases and the J gene lost 6 bases, with 8 bases spanning the gap. This CDR3 is 13 amino acids long. Germline assignment: CDR1 KGHSH and CDR2 LQKENI. The CDR3 region has the DNA TGTGCCAGCTCACCCGGCACCCCCGGGGAGCTGTTTTTT. Encoded protein: CASSPGTPGELFF.

The chain employs TRBV27 and TRBJ2-2; 7 bases fit TRBD2. The germline CDR1 and CDR2 sequences are MNHEY and SMNVEV (reference sequence). The CDR3 extends over 16 amino acids. V was pared by 0 bases and J by 1 base, with 2 bases of the junction left unmatched. DNA of the CDR3: TGTGCCAGCAGTTTATCGAAGCGGGGGAACACCGGGGAGCTGTTTTTT. The encoded protein is CASSLSKRGNTGELFF.

This clonotype was picked up a small number of times. The rearrangement uses TRBV7-9 and TRBJ1-3; TRBD1 aligns across 7 bases. In germline, CDR1 is SEHNR, CDR2 FQNEAQ (reference sequence). The CDR3 contains 18 residues. The V gene end was trimmed by 1 base and the J gene end by 4 bases; junction bases not matched to a gene: 13. The CDR3 DNA is TGTGCCAGCAGCTTAGGGGCTGACAGGGCATCGAGAGGAAACACCATATATTTT. Translated, it gives CASSLGADRASRGNTIYF.

The rearrangement joins TRBV6-2 or TRBV6-3 to TRBJ1-1; D possibly corresponds to TRBD1 (5 bases). Germline V gives CDR1 MNHEY, CDR2 SVGEGT. The CDR3 spans 12 residues. Trimming shortened V by 10 bases and J by 6 bases, and 15 bases separated the two germline ends. DNA for the CDR3: TGTGCCATCAGCTGGGGGTGGGCTGAAGCTTTCTTT. Translated, it gives CAISWGWAEAFF.

The gene calls are TRBV10-3 and TRBJ1-1; D uncertain. The germline V gene encodes CDR1 ENHRY and CDR2 SYGVKD. V was cut by 3 bases and J by 0 bases, with 8 bases left in between. This CDR3 is 14 amino acids long. CDR3 loop: CAISDPAVNTEAFF. DNA for the CDR3: TGTGCCATCAGTGACCCGGCCGTGAACACTGAAGCTTTCTTT.